The entry that follows covers one TCR beta chain sequence. No cognate antigen has been identified for it. Base qualities are not at hand, and no much larger clone is one base apart. Relative to germline, V is 5 bases shorter and J is 2 bases shorter, with 7 bases between their ends. Inclusive of the bounding cysteine and phenylalanine, the CDR3 is 13 residues long. Left in the record is the CDR3 DNA by itself, 39 bases read in frame from the first base. The germline V gene (reference sequence) specifies MNHEY as CDR1 and SMNVEV as CDR2. The immunoSEQ Assay, a bias-controlled multiplex PCR, was used to amplify TCRbeta CDR3 regions from genomic DNA. The original pipeline was this. Nucleated cell counts per sample were estimated from amplification of reference gene primers within the assay. To quantify the absolute abundance of each unique TCRbeta CDR3 rearrangement, sequence reads were collapsed and filtered. For each sample, productive Simpson clonality was calculated as the square root of Simpson's diversity index over productive rearrangements. TCRdb stores this immuneACCESS table with in-frame sequences only. Part of the clones is absent; in the studies checked, under half of the shortfall reflects unresolved V genes, and no reason is known for the rest. That table gives V, J and clone size, and the DNA gave D and trimming. The sample records 250,000 to 300,000 clones, about 88% of which are singletons. The ten most abundant clones make up roughly 2% of the sample.

The data derive from a study of blood T cell repertoires in COVID-19 (TCRdb year 2020). Context from the whole study: ImmuneRACE Cohort 3 recovered participants were defined by two consecutive negative NP/OP PCR tests, healthcare professional clearance, or symptom resolution. Samples from collaborators originated in the United States, Italy and Spain and spanned both the acute and convalescent phases of COVID-19. The material from the prospective study consisted of cDNA or gDNA derived from T cells, B-cell-depleted T cells, or PBMCs. Deeply sampled blood TCRbeta repertoires from subjects exposed to, actively infected with, or recovered from COVID-19 were included in the dataset. A freely available public database, intended as a resource for researchers studying the immune response to SARS-CoV-2, is where the repertoires were released. Samples came from the ongoing ImmuneRACE study (first 160 participants) plus 1,254 subjects from 6 global collaborators. Sample metadata almost always included a de-identified subject ID, COVID-19 status, age in years and sex. Where available, HLA class I and class II types were taken from metadata supplied by the sample provider and were not determined by assay-based typing. On the study overall, not on this receptor specifically: The quantity of clinical and demographic metadata differed by source and by participant and was supplied without curation.

Participants in the prospective study were enrolled through a virtual design, were aged about 18 to 100 years, and lived in roughly 26 United States geographic areas. In the prospective study, participants were assigned to cohorts based on the clinical history participants reported in a screening survey and a study questionnaire. In the prospective study, whole blood, serum and a nasopharyngeal or oropharyngeal swab were collected from each participant by mobile phlebotomists. Additional blood draws and questionnaires over an approximately 2-month period could optionally be provided by prospective study participants. Before DNA extraction, prospective study blood samples were shipped either frozen or at room temperature.

The TCR originated in a woman aged 60-75 years in a cohort exposed to, infected with or recovered from COVID-19 (not recorded which). The receptor chain draws on TRBV27 and TRBJ1-3; tentative D gene TRBD1, with 5 bases matching. Sequencing was carried out using PBMCs or T cells enriched from blood (not recorded which). The nucleotide sequence reads TGTGCCAGCAGTCAGGGTACTGGAAACACCATATATTTT. It encodes CASSQGTGNTIYF.